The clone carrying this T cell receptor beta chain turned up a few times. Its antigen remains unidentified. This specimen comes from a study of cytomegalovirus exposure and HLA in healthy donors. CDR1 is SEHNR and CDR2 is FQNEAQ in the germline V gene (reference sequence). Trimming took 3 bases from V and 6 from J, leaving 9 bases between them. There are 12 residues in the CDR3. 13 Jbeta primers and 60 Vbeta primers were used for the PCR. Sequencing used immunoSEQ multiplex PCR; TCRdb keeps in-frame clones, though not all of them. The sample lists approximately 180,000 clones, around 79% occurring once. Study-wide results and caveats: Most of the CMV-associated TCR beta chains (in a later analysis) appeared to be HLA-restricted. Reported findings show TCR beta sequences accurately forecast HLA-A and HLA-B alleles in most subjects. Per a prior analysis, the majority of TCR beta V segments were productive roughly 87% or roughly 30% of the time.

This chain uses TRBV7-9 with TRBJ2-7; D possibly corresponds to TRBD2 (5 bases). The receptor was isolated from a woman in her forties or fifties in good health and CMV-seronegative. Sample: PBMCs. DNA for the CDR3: TGTGCCAGCAGCTTTAATCGGGGCGAGCAGTACTTC. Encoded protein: CASSFNRGEQYF.